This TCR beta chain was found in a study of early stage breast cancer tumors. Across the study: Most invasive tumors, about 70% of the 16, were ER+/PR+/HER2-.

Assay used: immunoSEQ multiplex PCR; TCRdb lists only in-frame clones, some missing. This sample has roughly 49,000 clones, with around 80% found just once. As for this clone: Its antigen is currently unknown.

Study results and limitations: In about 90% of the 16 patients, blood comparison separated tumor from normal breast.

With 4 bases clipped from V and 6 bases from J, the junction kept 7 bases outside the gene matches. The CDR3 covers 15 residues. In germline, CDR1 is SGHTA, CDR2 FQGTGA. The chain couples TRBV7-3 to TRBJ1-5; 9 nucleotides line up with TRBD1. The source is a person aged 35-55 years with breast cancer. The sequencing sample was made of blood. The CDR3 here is CASSSGTGFVQPQHF. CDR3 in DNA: TGTGCCAGCAGCTCCGGGACAGGGTTTGTTCAGCCCCAGCATTTT.